These 19 T cell receptor beta chains were sequenced from one sample in a study of OX40 agonist ivuxolimab in advanced cancers. Library preparation was by the immunoSEQ multiplex PCR assay. TCRdb's version of the immuneACCESS table is confined to in-frame rearrangements and falls short of the full clone set. An unresolved V gene accounts for under half of the shortfall where checked; the remainder is of unknown origin. This sample is represented by 35,000 to 40,000 clones; 82% of them were singletons. The top ten clones comprise 6.5% to 8% of the sample. The source material was CD4+ or CD8+ T cells sorted from blood, sampled in a trial of the OX40 agonist ivuxolimab. These receptors came from an adult with an advanced solid tumor such as melanoma, head and neck, liver or kidney cancer.

The chain joins TRBV9 to TRBJ2-7, with TRBD1 matching 8 bases. This CDR3 has 15 amino acids. Germline V CDR1 and CDR2: SGDLS, YYNGEE. Germline trimming cut 4 bases from V and 2 bases from J; bases unmatched to any gene: 8. The CDR3 bases are TGTGCCAGCAGCCAGGGGGCACACGCGGCCTACGAGCAGTACTTC. Protein: CASSQGAHAAYEQYF. The variable domain in full, completed from reference TRBV9 and TRBJ2-7, reads DSGVTQTPKHLITATGQRVTLRCSPRSGDLSVYWYQQSLDQGLQFLIQYYNGEERAKGNILERFSAQQFPDLHSELNLSSLELGDSALYFCASSQGAHAAYEQYFGPGTRLTVT.

The genes are TRBV6-5 and TRBJ2-1; D is possibly TRBD2 (5 bases). The CDR3 spans 14 residues. V dropped 4 bases and J dropped 4 bases, with 11 bases sitting between them. In germline, CDR1 is MNHEY, CDR2 SVGAGI. The CDR3 DNA reads TGTGCCAGCAGTTCCGGGGTCCTTTACAATGAGCAGTTCTTC. As protein: CASSSGVLYNEQFF.

This clone was detected only once. This sample also contains other DNA sequences that code for the same CDR3. The rearrangement joins TRBV10-2 to TRBJ1-5; possibly TRBD1 for D (5 bases). The germline V gene has CDR1 WSHSY and CDR2 SAAADI. V dropped 2 bases and J dropped 7 bases, with 9 bases sitting between them. The CDR3 spans 13 residues. The CDR3 DNA reads as TGCGCCAGCAGTGAGGGGGCCCGGCAGCCCCAGCATTTT. Translated: CASSEGARQPQHF.

This clone was counted only a few times. The chain is built from TRBV7-8 and TRBJ2-3, with D uncertain. The CDR3 totals 14 residues. Trimming stripped 0 bases from V and 6 bases from J, with 10 bases between. The germline gives CDR1 SGHVS, CDR2 FQNEAQ. CDR3 DNA: TGTGCCAGCAGCTTAGCGGGGAACAAGGATACGCAGTATTTT. Its translation: CASSLAGNKDTQYF.

The V call is TRBV19, the J call TRBJ1-3; D possibly corresponds to TRBD1 (5 bases). Germline CDR1 and CDR2: LNHDA and SQIVND (reference sequence). Trimming removed 7 bases at V and 0 bases at J, with 10 bases between. This CDR3 has 14 amino acids. The CDR3 loop reads CASTSGFSGNTIYF. The CDR3 DNA reads as TGTGCCAGTACCTCAGGGTTCTCTGGAAACACCATATATTTT.

The V gene is TRBV7-8, the J gene TRBJ2-1, with D perhaps matching TRBD2 (6 bases). Germline V gene data show CDR1 as SGHVS and CDR2 as FQNEAQ. This CDR3 has 17 residues. The V end lost 5 bases, the J end lost 4 bases, and 21 bases lay between the germline ends. Here the CDR3 reads CASSLRAPGLLYNEQFF. CDR3 DNA sequence: TGTGCCAGCAGCCTCCGGGCCCCGGGACTTCTATACAATGAGCAGTTCTTC.

CDR3 residues: CASSLDGLNTEAFF. The DNA of the CDR3 is TGCGCCAGCAGCTTAGACGGACTGAACACTGAAGCTTTCTTT. V gene TRBV5-1 combines with J gene TRBJ1-1; the D is unclear. V dropped 2 bases and J dropped 0 bases, with 8 bases sitting between them. The CDR3 is 14 amino acids. Germline V lookup: CDR1 SGHRS, CDR2 YFSETQ.

The V and J genes are TRBV7-7 and TRBJ2-2; 10 bases agree with TRBD2. Unmatched junction bases numbered 9, after V lost 0 bases and J lost 5 bases. Germline CDR1 is SSHAT and CDR2 is FNYEAQ (reference sequence). This CDR3 spans 18 amino acids. The CDR3 loop reads CASSLALAGASGTGELFF. The CDR3 bases are TGTGCCAGCAGCTTAGCCCTAGCGGGAGCCTCAGGGACCGGGGAGCTGTTTTTT. The full variable domain, its missing parts supplied by reference TRBV7-7 and TRBJ2-2, is GAGVSQSPRYKVTKRGQDVTLRCDPISSHATLYWYQQALGQGPEFLTYFNYEAQPDKSGLPSDRFSAERPEGSISTLTIQRTEQRDSAMYRCASSLALAGASGTGELFFGEGSRLTVL.

This clone showed up just a few times. This chain connects TRBV10-3 to TRBJ1-1; D unclear. The germline V gene has CDR1 ENHRY and CDR2 SYGVKD. The CDR3 runs 14 residues. The V and J ends lost 5 bases and 1 base respectively, with 11 bases between them. The CDR3 nucleotides read TGTGCCATCAGTAGGGATCGGTCGAACACTGAAGCTTTCTTT. It yields the protein CAISRDRSNTEAFF.

This chain uses TRBV7-9 with TRBJ2-1; 14 bases map to TRBD2. The junction had 18 bases not matched to a gene; V was cut back by 10 bases and J by 7 bases. The germline V gene encodes CDR1 SEHNR and CDR2 FQNEAQ (reference sequence). The CDR3 totals 18 residues. CDR3 DNA: TGTGCCACGATACCCGGGACTAGCGGGAGACGCTCCGGGAATGAGCAGTTCTTC. This codes for CATIPGTSGRRSGNEQFF. Using reference TRBV7-9 and TRBJ2-1 for the parts outside the CDR3, the full variable domain is DTGVSQNPRHKITKRGQNVTFRCDPISEHNRLYWYRQTLGQGPEFLTYFQNEAQLEKSRLLSDRFSAERPKGSFSTLEIQRTEQGDSAMYLCATIPGTSGRRSGNEQFFGPGTRLTVL.

The chain uses TRBV13 and TRBJ1-4; TRBD1 matches 8 bases. This CDR3 region has 14 residues. Germline trimming cut 4 bases from V and 8 bases from J; bases unmatched to any gene: 6. The germline V gene has CDR1 PRHDT and CDR2 FYEKMQ (reference sequence). CDR3 bases: TGTGCCAGCAGCTCCAGGGGGCGCCAGGAAAAACTGTTTTTT. Protein sequence: CASSSRGRQEKLFF.

This rearrangement joins TRBV30 to TRBJ2-7; D possibly matches TRBD1 or TRBD2 (5 bases each). CDR1 and CDR2 from the germline V gene are GTSNPN and SVGIG (reference sequence). This CDR3 spans 13 amino acids. V was trimmed by 7 bases and J by 7 bases, leaving 20 bases between them. Here the CDR3 reads CASIGGIRREQYF. The CDR3 DNA reads as TGTGCCTCCATTGGGGGAATTAGGAGGGAGCAGTACTTC.

The rearrangement links TRBV7-9 to TRBJ1-6; 8 bases agree with TRBD1. Germline CDR1 and CDR2: SEHNR and FQNEAQ (reference sequence). The CDR3 totals 13 residues. J gave up 11 bases and V 1 base, and 1 base lay outside the gene matches. This CDR3 reads CASSLGQGTPLHF. CDR3 nucleotides: TGTGCCAGCAGCTTAGGACAGGGGACACCCCTCCACTTT.

V gene TRBV9 combines with J gene TRBJ1-2; 8 nucleotides agree with TRBD1. The V and J ends lost 2 bases and 2 bases, in that order; junction bases with no gene match: 2. The CDR3 contains 14 residues. Germline V lookup: CDR1 SGDLS, CDR2 YYNGEE. Here the CDR3 reads CASSVTGGNYGYTF. The CDR3 nucleotides read TGTGCCAGCAGCGTTACAGGGGGGAACTATGGCTACACCTTC.

Only a few counts were recorded for this clone. The chain recombines TRBV28 with TRBJ2-3; 10 bases are shared with TRBD2. CDR1 MDHEN and CDR2 SYDVKM come from the germline V gene. J was trimmed by 2 bases and V by 3 bases; bases with no gene match: 8. There are 17 residues in the CDR3. CDR3 loop: CASSFSFGLADTDTQYF. CDR3 coding DNA: TGTGCCAGCAGTTTCAGCTTCGGACTAGCGGACACAGATACGCAGTATTTT. Variable domain in full (rest from reference TRBV28 and TRBJ2-3): DVKVTQSSRYLVKRTGEKVFLECVQDMDHENMFWYRQDPGLGLRLIYFSYDVKMKEKGDIPEGYSVSREKKERFSLILESASTNQTSMYLCASSFSFGLADTDTQYFGPGTRLTVL.

This rearrangement joins TRBV10-3 to TRBJ2-7; perhaps D is TRBD1 or TRBD2 (7 bases each). V shed 3 bases and J shed 5 bases, with 14 bases lying between them. Germline V gene sequence: CDR1 ENHRY, CDR2 SYGVKD. The CDR3 length is 14 residues. The chain's CDR3 is CAISEGQGGDEQYF. The CDR3 nucleotides read TGTGCCATCAGTGAAGGGCAGGGGGGGGACGAGCAGTACTTC.

This clone was detected only a few times. The chain links TRBV7-6 to TRBJ1-1, with D perhaps TRBD1 (6 bases). Germline V lookup: CDR1 SGHVS, CDR2 FNYEAQ. The CDR3 consists of 15 residues. V lost 5 bases to trimming and J lost 5 bases, with 18 bases between them. CDR3 amino acids: CASSINRAGETEAFF. The CDR3, as DNA: TGTGCCAGCAGCATAAACAGGGCGGGTGAGACTGAAGCTTTCTTT. The entire variable domain, with the rest obtained from reference TRBV7-6 and TRBJ1-1, is as follows: GAGVSQSPRYKVTKRGQDVALRCDPISGHVSLYWYRQALGQGPEFLTYFNYEAQQDKSGLPNDRFSAERPEGSISTLTIQRTEQRDSAMYRCASSINRAGETEAFFGQGTRLTVV.

CDR3 coding DNA: TGTGCCAGTAGCGGGACTAGCGGGAGATACAATGAGCAGTTCTTC. Translation gives CASSGTSGRYNEQFF. V and J are TRBV19 and TRBJ2-1, with TRBD2 matching over 14 bases. CDR1 LNHDA and CDR2 SQIVND come from the germline V gene (reference sequence). Trimming cost V 6 bases and J 4 bases; bases outside gene matches: 2. CDR3 size: 15 residues.

This sequence joins TRBV5-6 and TRBJ2-6; TRBD1 might be the D (5 bases). V lost 0 bases to trimming and J lost 2 bases, with 15 bases between them. This CDR3 has 18 amino acids. CDR1 and CDR2 from the germline V gene are SGHDT and YYEEEE. CDR3 coding DNA: TGTGCCAGCAGCTTGGTTGGTAGTCGCAGGGCTGGGGCCAACGTCCTGACTTTC. Protein product: CASSLVGSRRAGANVLTF.